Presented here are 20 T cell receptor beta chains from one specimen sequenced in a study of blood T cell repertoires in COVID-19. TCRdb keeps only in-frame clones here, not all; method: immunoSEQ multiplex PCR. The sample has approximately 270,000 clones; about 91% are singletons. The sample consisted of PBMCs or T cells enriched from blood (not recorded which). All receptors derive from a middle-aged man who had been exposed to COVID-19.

Written as DNA, the CDR3 is TGTGCCAGCAATACAGGGGGGAGAACTGAAGCTTTCTTT. As protein: CASNTGGRTEAFF. The chain combines TRBV7-8 with TRBJ1-1; 8 nucleotides match TRBD1. The ends lost 7 bases at V and 5 bases at J; junction bases unmatched: 6. The CDR3 consists of 13 residues. The germline CDR1 and CDR2 sequences are SGHVS and FQNEAQ. Using reference TRBV7-8 and TRBJ1-1 for the parts outside the CDR3, the full variable domain is GAGVSQSPRYKVAKRGQDVALRCDPISGHVSLFWYQQALGQGPEFLTYFQNEAQLDKSGLPSDRFFAERPEGSVSTLKIQRTQQEDSAVYLCASNTGGRTEAFFGQGTRLTVV.

CDR3 coding DNA: TGTGCCAGCAGCTTTGGAGGGGATCCTGAAGCTTTCTTT. Residues: CASSFGGDPEAFF. V usage is TRBV5-8 and J usage is TRBJ1-1, with D perhaps TRBD1 (5 bases). Trimming cost V 2 bases and J 6 bases, with 11 bases left between them. Germline assignment: CDR1 SGHTS and CDR2 YDEGEE. This CDR3 has 13 residues.

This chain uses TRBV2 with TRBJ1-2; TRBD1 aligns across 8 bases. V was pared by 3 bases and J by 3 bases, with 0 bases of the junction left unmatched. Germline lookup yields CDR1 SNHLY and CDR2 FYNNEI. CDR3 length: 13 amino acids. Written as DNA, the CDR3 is TGTGCCAGCAGTGAGGACAGGGACTATGGCTACACCTTC. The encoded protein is CASSEDRDYGYTF.

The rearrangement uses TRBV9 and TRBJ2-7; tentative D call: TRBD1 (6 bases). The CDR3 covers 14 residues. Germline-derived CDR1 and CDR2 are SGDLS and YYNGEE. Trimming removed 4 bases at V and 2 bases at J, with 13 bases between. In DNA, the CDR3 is TGTGCCAGCAGCCGACAGGAGTCTACCTACGAGCAGTACTTC. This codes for CASSRQESTYEQYF.

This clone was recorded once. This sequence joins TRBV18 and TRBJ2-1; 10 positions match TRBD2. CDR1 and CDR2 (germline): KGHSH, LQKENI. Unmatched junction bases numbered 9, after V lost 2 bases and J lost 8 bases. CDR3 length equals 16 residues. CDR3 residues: CASSPTALAGSDEQFF. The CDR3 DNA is TGTGCCAGCTCACCAACTGCACTAGCGGGATCGGATGAGCAGTTCTTC.

Written as DNA, the CDR3 is TGTGCCAGTAGCGTCACAGGGCGCAATCAGCCCCAGCATTTT. Protein: CASSVTGRNQPQHF. J is TRBJ1-5 and V is TRBV19; TRBD1 might be the D (6 bases). Germline values: CDR1 LNHDA, CDR2 SQIVND (reference sequence). The CDR3 spans 14 residues. V lost 6 bases to trimming and J lost 2 bases, with 11 bases between them.

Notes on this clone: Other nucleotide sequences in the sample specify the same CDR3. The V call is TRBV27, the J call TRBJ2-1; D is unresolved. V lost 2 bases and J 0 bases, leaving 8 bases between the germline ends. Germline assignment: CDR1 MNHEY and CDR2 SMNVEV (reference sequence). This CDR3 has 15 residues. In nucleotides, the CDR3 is TGTGCCAGCAGTTTACTCGGTAGCTCCTACAATGAGCAGTTCTTC. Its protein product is CASSLLGSSYNEQFF.

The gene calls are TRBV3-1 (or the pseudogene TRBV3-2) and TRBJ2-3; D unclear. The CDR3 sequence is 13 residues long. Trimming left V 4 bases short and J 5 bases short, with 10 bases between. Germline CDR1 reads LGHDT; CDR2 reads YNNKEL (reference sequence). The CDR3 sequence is CASSRPKLDTQYF. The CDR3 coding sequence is TGTGCCAGCAGCCGCCCTAAGCTAGATACGCAGTATTTT.

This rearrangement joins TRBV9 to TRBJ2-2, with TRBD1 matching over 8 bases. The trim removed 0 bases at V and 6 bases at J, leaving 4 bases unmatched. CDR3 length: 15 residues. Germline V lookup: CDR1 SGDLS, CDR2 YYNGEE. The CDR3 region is CASSVGGQAAGELFF. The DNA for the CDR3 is TGTGCCAGCAGCGTAGGGGGACAGGCGGCCGGGGAGCTGTTTTTT. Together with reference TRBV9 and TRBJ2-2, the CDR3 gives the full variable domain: DSGVTQTPKHLITATGQRVTLRCSPRSGDLSVYWYQQSLDQGLQFLIQYYNGEERAKGNILERFSAQQFPDLHSELNLSSLELGDSALYFCASSVGGQAAGELFFGEGSRLTVL.

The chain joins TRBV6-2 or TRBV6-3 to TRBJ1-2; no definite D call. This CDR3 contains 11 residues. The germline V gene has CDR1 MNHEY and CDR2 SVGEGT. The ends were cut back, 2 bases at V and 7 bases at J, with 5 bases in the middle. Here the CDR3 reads CASSYPIGYTF. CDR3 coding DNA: TGTGCCAGCAGTTACCCCATTGGCTACACCTTC.

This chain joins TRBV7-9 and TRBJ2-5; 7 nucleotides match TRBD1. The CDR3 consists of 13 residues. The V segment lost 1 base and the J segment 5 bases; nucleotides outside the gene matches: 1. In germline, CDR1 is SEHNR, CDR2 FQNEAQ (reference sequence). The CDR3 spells CASSLEGAETQYF. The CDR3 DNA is TGTGCCAGCAGCTTAGAGGGGGCCGAGACCCAGTACTTC. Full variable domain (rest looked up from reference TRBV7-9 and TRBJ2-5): DTGVSQNPRHKITKRGQNVTFRCDPISEHNRLYWYRQTLGQGPEFLTYFQNEAQLEKSRLLSDRFSAERPKGSFSTLEIQRTEQGDSAMYLCASSLEGAETQYFGPGTRLLVL.

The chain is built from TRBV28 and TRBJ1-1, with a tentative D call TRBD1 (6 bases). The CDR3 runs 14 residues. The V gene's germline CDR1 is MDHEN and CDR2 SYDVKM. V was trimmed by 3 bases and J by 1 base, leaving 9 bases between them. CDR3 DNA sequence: TGTGCCAGCAGTTTCCACAGGGAGAACACTGAAGCTTTCTTT. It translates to CASSFHRENTEAFF.

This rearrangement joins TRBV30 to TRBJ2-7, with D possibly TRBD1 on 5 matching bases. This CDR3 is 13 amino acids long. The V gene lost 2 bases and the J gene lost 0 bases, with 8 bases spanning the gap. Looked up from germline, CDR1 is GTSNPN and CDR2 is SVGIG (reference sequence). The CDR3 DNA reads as TGTGCCTGGAGTACAGGTCACTCCTACGAGCAGTACTTC. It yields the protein CAWSTGHSYEQYF.

CDR3 coding DNA: TGCGCCAGCAGTCCAGGGGTGGACAGCTATGGCTACACCTTC. Its translation is CASSPGVDSYGYTF. This sequence joins TRBV4-1 and TRBJ1-2; perhaps TRBD1 as D (6 bases). Germline CDR1 MGHRA, CDR2 YSYEKL. This CDR3 comprises 14 residues. V lost 6 bases to trimming and J lost 4 bases, with 15 bases between them.

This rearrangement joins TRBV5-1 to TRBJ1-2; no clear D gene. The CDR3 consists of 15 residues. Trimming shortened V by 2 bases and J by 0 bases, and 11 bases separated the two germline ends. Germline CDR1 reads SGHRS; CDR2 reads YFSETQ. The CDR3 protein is CASSFGGSANYGYTF. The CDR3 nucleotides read TGCGCCAGCAGCTTCGGAGGGTCCGCTAACTATGGCTACACCTTC.

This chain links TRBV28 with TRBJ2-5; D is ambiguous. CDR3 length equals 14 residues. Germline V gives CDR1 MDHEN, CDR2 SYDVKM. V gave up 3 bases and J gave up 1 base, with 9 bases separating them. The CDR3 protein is CASSFDTLQETQYF. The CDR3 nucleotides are TGTGCCAGCAGTTTTGACACCCTCCAAGAGACCCAGTACTTC.

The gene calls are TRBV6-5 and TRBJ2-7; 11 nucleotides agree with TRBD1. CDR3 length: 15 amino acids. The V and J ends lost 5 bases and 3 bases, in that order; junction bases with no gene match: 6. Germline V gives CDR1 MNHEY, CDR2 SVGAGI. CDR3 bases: TGTGCCAGCAGTCTGTCCGGGACAGGGGGCTACGAGCAGTACTTC. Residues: CASSLSGTGGYEQYF.

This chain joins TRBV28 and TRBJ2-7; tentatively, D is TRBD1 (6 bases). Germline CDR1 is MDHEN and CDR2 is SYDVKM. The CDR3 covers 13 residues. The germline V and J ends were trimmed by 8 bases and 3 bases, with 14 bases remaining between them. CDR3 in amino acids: CASRRDTLYEQYF. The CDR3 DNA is TGTGCCAGCCGACGGGACACACTCTACGAGCAGTACTTC.

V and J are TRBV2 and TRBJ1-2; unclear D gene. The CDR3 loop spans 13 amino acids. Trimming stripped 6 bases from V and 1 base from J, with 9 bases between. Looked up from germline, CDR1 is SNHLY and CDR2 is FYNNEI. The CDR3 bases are TGTGCCAGCAGCGGAGGGTATAACTATGGCTACACCTTC. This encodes CASSGGYNYGYTF. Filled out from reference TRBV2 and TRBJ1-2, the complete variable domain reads EPEVTQTPSHQVTQMGQEVILRCVPISNHLYFYWYRQILGQKVEFLVSFYNNEISEKSEIFDDQFSVERPDGSNFTLKIRSTKLEDSAMYFCASSGGYNYGYTFGSGTRLTVV.

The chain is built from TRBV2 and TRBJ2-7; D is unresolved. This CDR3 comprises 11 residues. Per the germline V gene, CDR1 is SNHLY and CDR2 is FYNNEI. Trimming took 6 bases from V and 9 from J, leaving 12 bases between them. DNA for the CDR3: TGTGCCAGCAGCCCTACGAACGGGCAGTACTTC. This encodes CASSPTNGQYF. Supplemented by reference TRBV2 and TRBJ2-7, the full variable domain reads EPEVTQTPSHQVTQMGQEVILRCVPISNHLYFYWYRQILGQKVEFLVSFYNNEISEKSEIFDDQFSVERPDGSNFTLKIRSTKLEDSAMYFCASSPTNGQYFGPGTRLTVT.